These T cell receptor beta chains were read from a single sample in a study of high-grade serous ovarian cancer treatment subgroups. Sequencing used immunoSEQ multiplex PCR; TCRdb keeps in-frame clones, though not all of them. The sample comprises about 2,700 clones, 60% to 85% of which are singletons, and 18% rests with the top ten. Input material: tumor tissue. These receptors were taken from a human donor with high-grade serous ovarian cancer. Both conserved end residues are part of each CDR3. A D gene is named only where the DNA matches it firmly. Where a row states a size, it is once, few, many or the class of an expanded clone; other rows omit it.

v_call	j_call	d_call	clone_size	cdr3_aa	cdr3_nt
TRBV6-5	TRBJ1-5	.	.	CASSYLGVGQPQHF	TGTGCCAGCAGTTATTTGGGGGTTGGGCAGCCCCAGCATTTT
TRBV19	TRBJ1-1	.	.	CASSMTKQNTEAFF	TGTGCCAGTAGTATGACGAAACAGAACACTGAAGCTTTCTTT
TRBV11-2	TRBJ2-5	.	.	CASSLDSWAAPGAQYF	TGTGCCAGCAGCTTAGATTCCTGGGCCGCCCCGGGGGCCCAGTACTTC
TRBV19	TRBJ1-5	.	.	CASSILRQSNQPQHF	TGTGCCAGTAGTATTCTTAGACAGAGCAATCAGCCCCAGCATTTT
TRBV2	TRBJ1-1	.	.	CASSAEGGLPGGAFF	TGTGCCAGCAGTGCCGAGGGGGGCCTACCCGGAGGAGCTTTCTTT
TRBV7-2	TRBJ2-5	TRBD1	.	CASSSYGTGQETQYF	TGTGCCAGCAGCTCATACGGGACAGGCCAAGAGACCCAGTACTTC
TRBV28	TRBJ1-5	.	.	CASSLPGTPSQPQHF	TGTGCCAGCAGTTTACCAGGGACCCCCAGTCAGCCCCAGCATTTT
TRBV9	TRBJ1-1	.	.	CASSPDGIMNTEAFF	TGTGCCAGCAGCCCGGACGGGATTATGAACACTGAAGCTTTCTTT
TRBV7-9	TRBJ1-5	.	.	CASSARRGQPQHF	TGTGCCAGCAGCGCCCGAAGGGGGCAGCCCCAGCATTTT
TRBV28	TRBJ2-7	.	.	CASSLSGSPSYEQYF	TGTGCCAGCAGTTTATCCGGGAGCCCCTCCTACGAGCAGTACTTC
TRBV28	TRBJ2-7	.	.	CASSQPGQPSHEQYF	TGTGCCAGCAGCCAACCGGGACAACCAAGCCACGAGCAGTACTTC
TRBV11-3	TRBJ2-3	.	.	CASSASGADTQYF	TGTGCCAGCAGCGCGTCTGGGGCAGATACGCAGTATTTT
TRBV5-1	TRBJ2-1	.	.	CASSLARGKEGDEQFF	TGCGCCAGCAGCTTGGCAAGGGGGAAAGAAGGGGATGAGCAGTTCTTC
TRBV7-9	TRBJ2-7	TRBD2	once	CASSLGATGGQYF	TGTGCCAGCAGCTTAGGGGCCACGGGGGGGCAGTACTTC
TRBV7-6	TRBJ2-5	TRBD2	.	CASSPLAGARETQYF	TGTGCCAGCAGCCCCTTAGCGGGAGCCAGGGAGACCCAGTACTTC
TRBV28	TRBJ2-7	.	few	CASSPSGRPLYEQYF	TGTGCCAGCAGCCCTTCAGGCCGCCCCCTCTACGAGCAGTACTTC
TRBV7-9	TRBJ2-7	TRBD1	few	CASSHRDRNYEQYF	TGTGCCAGCAGCCACCGGGACAGGAACTACGAGCAGTACTTC
TRBV28	TRBJ2-5	.	.	CASSPPGLPAETQYF	TGTGCCAGCAGTCCCCCGGGACTCCCGGCGGAGACCCAGTACTTC
TRBV11-2	TRBJ2-1	.	few	CASSPADNEQFF	TGTGCCAGCAGCCCCGCGGACAATGAGCAGTTCTTC
TRBV6-6	TRBJ1-5	.	.	CASSLDWGRPQHF	TGTGCCAGCAGCCTCGACTGGGGAAGGCCCCAGCATTTT
TRBV2	TRBJ2-7	.	.	CASSFGGGGGYEQYF	TGTGCCAGCAGCTTTGGAGGAGGGGGGGGCTACGAGCAGTACTTC
TRBV2	TRBJ2-5	TRBD2	once	CASSAPTSGIETQYF	TGTGCCAGCAGCGCCCCGACTAGCGGGATAGAGACCCAGTACTTC
TRBV5-6	TRBJ1-4	.	once	CASSGGVTRENEKLFF	TGTGCCAGCAGTGGGGGGGTGACCCGAGAAAATGAAAAACTGTTTTTT
TRBV30	TRBJ2-7	.	once	CAWSVQDYEQYF	TGTGCCTGGAGTGTCCAGGACTACGAGCAGTACTTC
TRBV30	TRBJ2-1	.	.	CAWTGGDHEQFF	TGTGCCTGGACAGGAGGTGACCATGAGCAGTTCTTC
TRBV7-8	TRBJ2-1	.	.	CASSPRTDFNEQFF	TGTGCCAGCAGCCCCCGGACCGATTTCAATGAGCAGTTCTTC